This is a list of T cell receptor beta chains from one sample in a study of cytomegalovirus exposure and HLA in healthy donors. Using immunoSEQ multiplex PCR, the repertoire was profiled, and TCRdb retains in-frame clones only, with some absent. The top ten hold 2% to 2.5% of the sample, which has under 200,000 clones, 85% seen once. Sequenced sample: PBMCs. The source of these receptors is a woman in her fifties or sixties in good health and CMV-seronegative. The CDR3 runs from the conserved cysteine through the conserved F or W. Each record gives: V gene, D gene, CDR3 protein. A D gene is named only where the DNA matches it firmly.

v_gene: TRBV14; d_gene: -; CDR3aa: CASSQGIQGTDTQYF
v_gene: TRBV6-1; d_gene: TRBD2; CDR3aa: CASSETSSHEQYF
v_gene: TRBV2; d_gene: -; CDR3aa: CASSVWPNQPQHF
v_gene: TRBV7-9; d_gene: TRBD1; CDR3aa: CASSSTGGPYEQYF
v_gene: TRBV5-8; d_gene: TRBD2; CDR3aa: CASSLDHGTSPFNEQFF
v_gene: TRBV19; d_gene: TRBD1; CDR3aa: CASSLTGGWGEQFF
v_gene: TRBV11-2; d_gene: TRBD1; CDR3aa: CASNQDRGSYEQYF
v_gene: TRBV5-8; d_gene: -; CDR3aa: CASATRETEAFF
v_gene: TRBV4-3; d_gene: TRBD2; CDR3aa: CASSQGREGSEQYF
v_gene: TRBV28; d_gene: TRBD1; CDR3aa: CASSRAGTGDNQPQHF
v_gene: TRBV5-6; d_gene: -; CDR3aa: CASSLTDSREETQYF
v_gene: TRBV7-6; d_gene: -; CDR3aa: CASSTDSQETQYF
v_gene: TRBV5-8; d_gene: -; CDR3aa: CASSLEGAIRITQYF
v_gene: TRBV6-6; d_gene: -; CDR3aa: CASSLNTGELFF
v_gene: TRBV5-1; d_gene: TRBD2; CDR3aa: CASSLGAGDYNEQFF
v_gene: TRBV6-5; d_gene: TRBD2; CDR3aa: CASSYSSGGWAYEQYF
v_gene: TRBV5-1; d_gene: -; CDR3aa: CASAYSGENGYTF
v_gene: TRBV19; d_gene: TRBD2; CDR3aa: CASQGVAGGSYNEQFF
v_gene: TRBV7-9; d_gene: -; CDR3aa: CASSPQRGTDTQYF
v_gene: TRBV5-4; d_gene: TRBD2; CDR3aa: CASSGGRANTGELFF
v_gene: TRBV10-1; d_gene: TRBD2; CDR3aa: CASSEGLAELSYNEQFF
v_gene: TRBV7-6; d_gene: TRBD2; CDR3aa: CASSLGVREGTYEQYF
v_gene: TRBV7-9; d_gene: TRBD2; CDR3aa: CSSSPGTSGRNLYEQYF
v_gene: TRBV5-1; d_gene: -; CDR3aa: CASSLGASTYEQYF
v_gene: TRBV6-1; d_gene: -; CDR3aa: CASSELGLAGSTDTQYF
v_gene: TRBV7-2; d_gene: -; CDR3aa: CASSTRTGSLGGTYEQYF